What follows describes a single TCR beta chain. Generated by immunoSEQ multiplex PCR, the TCRdb table keeps only in-frame clones and is missing some. The data hold hundreds of thousands of clones, with about 83% observed a single time. Trimming removed 4 bases from V and 4 bases from J; junction bases left unmatched: 6. The V gene's germline CDR1 is MNHEY and CDR2 SMNVEV (reference sequence). The CDR3 length is 14 residues. Individuals aged roughly 18 to 95 years were recruited from about two dozen US areas. The sample comes from a study of blood T cell repertoires in COVID-19. Whole-study context: T cells, B-cell-depleted T cells, or PBMCs supplied cDNA or gDNA.

Material: PBMCs or T cells enriched from blood (not recorded which). The receptor was isolated from a middle-aged woman who had recovered from COVID-19. The chain couples TRBV27 to TRBJ1-2; 7 nucleotides line up with TRBD1. CDR3 region: CASSSSGTAYGYTF. For the CDR3, the DNA is TGTGCCAGCAGTTCTTCCGGGACAGCCTATGGCTACACCTTC.